This T cell receptor (beta chain) came from a study of cytomegalovirus exposure and HLA in healthy donors. Findings and limits, study-wide: Later, TCR association rates were found to vary by HLA locus, highest for DRB1 and lowest for HLA-C. Being productive about 87% or about 30% of the time was typical of most TCR beta V segments in an earlier analysis. In presence/absence analyses, roughly uniform sequencing depth across donors was assumed. The study flagged roughly 160 TCR beta chains as cytomegalovirus-associated.

Worth noting for this clone: Its antigen is undetermined.

A multiplex PCR was run with 60 Vbeta primers and 13 Jbeta primers. Sequencing used immunoSEQ multiplex PCR; TCRdb keeps in-frame clones, though not all of them. The data contain about 200,000 clones, more than 75% of them seen just once; the ten biggest clones take up around 2.7%. Germline loops: CDR1 SQVTM, CDR2 ANQGSEA. This CDR3 is 14 amino acids long. The V end was cut by 6 bases, the J end by 4 bases, with 17 bases between. Sequencing input: PBMCs. The clonotype originates from a woman between 40 and 55 years old in good health and CMV-seronegative. The chain has TRBV29-1 and TRBJ2-3, with D tentatively TRBD1 (7 bases). The CDR3 sequence: CSVASGGPADTQYF. CDR3 DNA: TGCAGCGTAGCGTCAGGGGGGCCCGCAGATACGCAGTATTTT.